A selection of T cell receptor beta chains follows, all from one sample in a study of T-cell memory formation after mild COVID-19. MiXCR was run by TCRdb on the 5' RACE reads, yielding one entry per CDR3 protein. The sample contains about 110,000 distinct CDR3 sequences, about 17% of which appear only once. The specimen was PBMCs or a T cell subset sorted from them (not recorded which). These receptors all come from an adult woman who had mild COVID-19 (a few samples of this study predate the infection). Cell type and time point are not known. CDR3s include the opening cysteine and the closing phenylalanine or tryptophan. D genes are given only for firm matches. Not all rows give a size; the values are once, few, many and, for expanded clones, a class.

>.|TRBJ1-5|TRBV27|TRBD1
TGTGCCAGCAGTACAAACAGGGGGCCGGGCCAGCCCCAGCATTTT
CASSTNRGPGQPQHF
>many|TRBJ2-7|TRBV12-3/TRBV12-4|.
TGTGCCAGCAGTATTGGGTACGAGCAGTACTTC
CASSIGYEQYF
>few|TRBJ2-2|TRBV24-1|.
TGTGCCACCAGTTTAATTTCGGGGGTCGACACCGGGGAGCTGTTTTTT
CATSLISGVDTGELFF
>.|TRBJ2-7|TRBV29-1|.
TGCAGCATTCTGTCACCATCTGCCTACGAGCAGTACTTC
CSILSPSAYEQYF
>.|TRBJ2-3|TRBV7-3|TRBD2
TGTGCCAGCAGCTTACTAGCGGGGGGGTTGGATACGCAGTATTTT
CASSLLAGGLDTQYF
>few|TRBJ2-6|TRBV18|TRBD1
TGTGCCAGCTCACCACCATTCTGGACAGGGTCGGGGGCCAACGTCCTGACTTTC
CASSPPFWTGSGANVLTF
>once|TRBJ2-7|TRBV7-7|.
TGTGCTAGCAGCCCGGGAGTAAGCTCCTACGAGCAGTACTTC
CASSPGVSSYEQYF
>.|TRBJ2-7|TRBV29-1|TRBD1
TGCAGCGTTCCGGGACAGGGTACGTACGAGCAGTACTTC
CSVPGQGTYEQYF
>.|TRBJ1-5|TRBV10-3|.
TGTGCCATCAGTGAGAAAGGGGGTTACAATCAGCCCCAGCATTTT
CAISEKGGYNQPQHF
>.|TRBJ2-7|TRBV14|.
TGTGCCAGCAGCCAACTGGGGGCCAACGAGCAGTACTTC
CASSQLGANEQYF
>few|TRBJ2-1|TRBV29-1|TRBD2
TGCAGCGTTGAAGATTTCACTAGCGGGATAGGTAATGAGCAGTTCTTC
CSVEDFTSGIGNEQFF
>.|TRBJ2-5|TRBV4-2|TRBD2
TGTGCCAGCAGCCCCCTAGCGGGAGGGCCGGGAGAGACCCAGTACTTC
CASSPLAGGPGETQYF